Shown below are 11 T cell receptor beta chains from a single sample sequenced in a study of CD8 T cells in ankylosing spondylitis. Overall study findings and caveats: A motif of eight highly homologous TCR beta variants was seen as apparently characteristic of ankylosing spondylitis blood.

TCRdb used MiXCR to reprocess the 5' RACE reads, holding one entry per CDR3 protein. The repertoire consists of about 540,000 distinct CDR3 sequences, with about 13% occurring once and the leading ten covering nearly 7%. No antigen is known for these receptors. The sample consisted of blood, either unsorted or a sorted T cell fraction (not recorded which). The receptors derive from a male donor with ankylosing spondylitis.

There are a few counts of this clonotype. The chain carries TRBV20-1 and TRBJ2-1; 11 bases align to TRBD2. V lost 6 bases to trimming and J lost 5 bases; unmatched junction nucleotides: 6. CDR3 length equals 14 residues. The germline V gene has CDR1 DFQATT and CDR2 SNEGSKA (reference sequence). Here the CDR3 reads CSAPLAGANNEQFF. For the CDR3, the DNA is TGCAGTGCGCCACTAGCGGGAGCTAACAATGAGCAGTTCTTC.

This clonotype has only a few counts. The chain is built from TRBV5-1 and TRBJ2-1; TRBD2 aligns across 11 bases. Germline V lookup: CDR1 SGHRS, CDR2 YFSETQ. V gave up 0 bases and J gave up 8 bases; unmatched junction bases: 4. This CDR3 region has 15 residues. CDR3 amino acids: CASSLELAGADEQFF. CDR3 in DNA: TGCGCCAGCAGCTTGGAACTAGCGGGAGCAGATGAGCAGTTCTTC.

V and J are TRBV9 and TRBJ1-4; D perhaps matches TRBD1 (5 bases). This CDR3 is built from 14 residues. Trimming cost V 4 bases and J 5 bases, with 12 bases left between them. Per the germline V gene, CDR1 is SGDLS and CDR2 is YYNGEE. CDR3 region: CASSTREANEKLFF. CDR3 nucleotides: TGTGCCAGCAGCACCAGGGAGGCGAATGAAAAACTGTTTTTT.

The chain employs TRBV7-8 and TRBJ2-7; TRBD1 matches at 10 bases. Germline CDR1 and CDR2: SGHVS and FQNEAQ. Losses at the gene ends were 5 bases for V and 5 bases for J; bases not matched to a gene: 6. The CDR3 length is 14 residues. The CDR3 DNA follows: TGTGCCAGCAGCATCCGGGACAGGGGCGACGAGCAGTACTTC. Its protein is CASSIRDRGDEQYF.

The gene calls are TRBV12-3 or TRBV12-4 and TRBJ1-2; the match to TRBD1 covers 7 bases. The CDR3 loop spans 14 amino acids. V shed 6 bases and J 6 bases; nucleotides not matched to a gene: 10. CDR3 region: CASRTTGKVDGYTF. CDR3 nucleotides: TGTGCCAGCAGAACGACAGGGAAAGTCGATGGCTACACCTTC.

This clonotype was seen only a few times. The chain's CDR3 is CATSRGTTNEKLFF. The CDR3 bases are TGTGCCACCAGCAGAGGTACAACTAATGAAAAACTGTTTTTT. The chain joins TRBV15 to TRBJ1-4; D unclear. CDR1 is LNHNV and CDR2 is YYDKDF in the germline V gene (reference sequence). V lost 1 base to trimming and J lost 0 bases, with 3 bases between them. The CDR3 has 14 amino acids.

This clonotype was picked up a small number of times. This chain links TRBV3-1 with TRBJ2-1; no reliable D call. The CDR3 spans 15 residues. Germline V lookup: CDR1 LGHDT, CDR2 YNNKEL (reference sequence). Trimming left V 0 bases short and J 0 bases short, with 6 bases between. For the CDR3, the DNA is TGTGCCAGCAGCCAAGAGGGATACTCCTACAATGAGCAGTTCTTC. Encoded protein: CASSQEGYSYNEQFF.

There are many counts of this clonotype. The chain links TRBV20-1 to TRBJ2-1; 9 nucleotides agree with TRBD2. From germline, CDR1 is DFQATT and CDR2 SNEGSKA (reference sequence). Trimming cost V 6 bases and J 3 bases; bases outside gene matches: 9. This CDR3 has 15 residues. CDR3 nucleotide sequence: TGCAGTGCCAGGGGTCTAGCGGGACTCTACAATGAGCAGTTCTTC. As protein: CSARGLAGLYNEQFF.

The chain has TRBV20-1 and TRBJ2-7, with D hard to call. The CDR3 runs to 12 residues. The V end was cut by 2 bases, the J end by 4 bases, with 9 bases between. CDR1 is DFQATT, CDR2 SNEGSKA, per germline (reference sequence). The CDR3 nucleotides read TGCAGTGCTAGAAGTATGTGGTACGAGCAGTACTTC. Encoded protein: CSARSMWYEQYF.

Only a few counts were recorded for this clonotype. This chain links TRBV5-1 with TRBJ2-1; D unclear. Per germline, CDR1 SGHRS and CDR2 YFSETQ. Trimming shortened V by 1 base and J by 0 bases, and 8 bases separated the two germline ends. This CDR3 contains 15 residues. The CDR3 region has the DNA TGCGCCAGCAGCTTGCCGGAGAGCTCCTACAATGAGCAGTTCTTC. The encoded protein is CASSLPESSYNEQFF.

This clonotype was seen a few times. The rearrangement joins TRBV2 to TRBJ1-4; D possibly corresponds to TRBD1 (5 bases). V was cut by 6 bases and J by 10 bases, with 21 bases left in between. Germline CDR1 reads SNHLY; CDR2 reads FYNNEI. The CDR3 totals 15 residues. The CDR3 DNA follows: TGTGCCAGCAGCCCAGGGATCACCCGGGGGGGAAAACTGTTTTTT. Translation gives CASSPGITRGGKLFF.